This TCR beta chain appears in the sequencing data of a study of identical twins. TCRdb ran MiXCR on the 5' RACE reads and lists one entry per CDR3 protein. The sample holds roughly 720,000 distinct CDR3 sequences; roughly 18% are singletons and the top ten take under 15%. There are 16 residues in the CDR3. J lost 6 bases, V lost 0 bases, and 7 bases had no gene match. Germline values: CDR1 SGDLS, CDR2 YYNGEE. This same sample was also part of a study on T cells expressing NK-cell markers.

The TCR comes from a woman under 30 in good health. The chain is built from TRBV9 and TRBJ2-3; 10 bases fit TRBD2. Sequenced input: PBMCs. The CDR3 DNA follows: TGTGCCAGCAGCGTAGCTCTAGCGGGAGATTCGGATACGCAGTATTTT. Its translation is CASSVALAGDSDTQYF.